A single sample is the source of the 11 T cell receptor beta chains below, sequenced in a study of vaccination and CD4 T cells after COVID-19. Cultured CD4+ T cells had their DNA profiled by the Oncomine TCR Beta short-read assay. TCRdb passed the PCR reads through MiXCR, listing each CDR3 protein once. The sample has more than 15,000 distinct CDR3 sequences, approximately 40% seen once. Indicated treatment: approximately 10-day PBMC culture with coronavirus spike peptide pools or control peptides (ViraFEST assay). Antigen specificity for these receptors is unknown. The material was CD4+ T cells from blood, cultured in vitro, obtained before SARS-CoV-2 vaccination. These receptors all stem from a human donor who had recovered from COVID-19.

This clonotype was seen a few times. The chain is built from TRBV20-1 and TRBJ2-5; D remains ambiguous. Germline V CDR1 and CDR2: DFQATT, SNEGSKA (reference sequence). This CDR3 is built from 12 residues. V lost 5 bases and J lost 7, with 14 bases in between. DNA of the CDR3: TGCAGTGCTTTAGACACGTTTAGGACCCAGTACTTC. It specifies CSALDTFRTQYF.

This clonotype turned up a few times. CDR3: CSARERQGRNTEAFF. The CDR3 coding sequence is TGCAGTGCTAGAGAGCGACAGGGTCGGAACACTGAAGCTTTCTTT. The V gene is TRBV20-1, the J gene TRBJ1-1; TRBD1 aligns across 7 bases. The CDR3 extends over 15 amino acids. With V trimmed by 0 bases and J by 1 base, 5 bases remained unmatched. CDR1 is DFQATT and CDR2 is SNEGSKA in the germline V gene (reference sequence).

The genes are TRBV24-1 and TRBJ2-6; D gene uncertain. V lost 3 bases and J lost 0, with 5 bases in between. The CDR3 has 15 residues. Looked up from germline, CDR1 is KGHDR and CDR2 is SFDVKD. The CDR3: CATSDRNSGANVLTF. The DNA for the CDR3 is TGTGCCACCAGTGATCGCAACTCTGGGGCCAACGTCCTGACTTTC.

In its sample, this clonotype was seen a few times. The rearrangement joins TRBV27 to TRBJ1-2; 11 bases agree with TRBD1. Germline V gives CDR1 MNHEY, CDR2 SMNVEV (reference sequence). The J segment lost 5 bases and the V segment lost 6 bases, leaving 11 bases of the junction unmatched. The CDR3 has 16 amino acids. This CDR3 reads CASRRTGGQDGYGYTF. The CDR3 bases are TGTGCCAGCAGACGGACAGGGGGCCAGGATGGGTATGGCTACACCTTC.

V usage is TRBV10-2 and J usage is TRBJ1-1; D is perhaps TRBD1 (6 bases). CDR3 size: 13 residues. Germline lookup yields CDR1 WSHSY and CDR2 SAAADI. Trimming shortened V by 7 bases and J by 3 bases, and 12 bases separated the two germline ends. The CDR3 region is CASKRGVYTEAFF. DNA for the CDR3: TGCGCCAGCAAAAGGGGGGTATACACTGAAGCTTTCTTT.

The rearrangement joins TRBV20-1 to TRBJ2-5, with 8 bases lining up with TRBD2. The CDR3 is 19 amino acids. The V segment lost 0 bases and the J segment 5 bases; nucleotides outside the gene matches: 20. Germline V gene data show CDR1 as DFQATT and CDR2 as SNEGSKA (reference sequence). CDR3: CSARDLFSFGAGVMETQYF. CDR3 DNA: TGCAGTGCTAGAGATCTCTTTAGTTTCGGAGCGGGAGTCATGGAGACCCAGTACTTC.

V is TRBV11-3 and J is TRBJ2-1; tentative D call: TRBD2 (6 bases). From germline, CDR1 is SGHNT and CDR2 YENEEA. Trimming shortened V by 5 bases and J by 9 bases, and 20 bases separated the two germline ends. The CDR3 is 15 residues long. The CDR3: CASSPQSPSAGEQFF. The CDR3, as DNA: TGTGCCAGCAGCCCCCAAAGCCCTAGCGCTGGTGAGCAGTTCTTC.

This clonotype was detected only a few times. J is TRBJ1-1 and V is TRBV12-3 or TRBV12-4; D not resolved. The CDR3 has 13 residues. V was pared by 2 bases and J by 11 bases, with 15 bases between. Here the CDR3 reads CASSLLLGSLAFF. The CDR3 region has the DNA TGTGCCAGCAGTTTACTGCTGGGGTCGTTGGCTTTCTTT.

The rearrangement joins TRBV6-1 to TRBJ2-3; 12 positions agree with TRBD2. V trimming: 5 bases; J trimming: 8 bases; junction bases outside the gene matches: 11. This CDR3 is built from 16 residues. Germline CDR1 is MNHNS and CDR2 is SASEGT. CDR3 residues: CASSPTSGRPPATQYF. CDR3 DNA: TGTGCCAGCAGTCCAACTAGCGGGAGGCCACCCGCTACGCAGTATTTT.

This clonotype showed up just once. The V gene is TRBV20-1, the J gene TRBJ2-1; 10 bases match TRBD1. The CDR3 is 13 residues long. Germline V gene lookup returns CDR1 DFQATT and CDR2 SNEGSKA (reference sequence). The CDR3 DNA reads as TGCAGCGTTCGGACAGGGGGGAACAATGAGCAGTTCTTC. Translated, it gives CSVRTGGNNEQFF.

V usage is TRBV5-4 and J usage is TRBJ1-2; possible D gene TRBD1, 5 bases. The CDR3 runs to 15 residues. CDR1 is SGHNT, CDR2 YYREEE, per germline (reference sequence). Trimming took off 6 bases at V and 4 bases at J, with 19 bases between the two ends. CDR3 protein: CASTQAGDRGYGYTF. The CDR3 DNA reads TGTGCCAGCACCCAAGCCGGGGACCGCGGCTATGGCTACACCTTC.